These T cell receptor beta chains were read from a single sample in a study of blood T cell repertoires in COVID-19. Using immunoSEQ multiplex PCR, the repertoire was profiled, and TCRdb retains in-frame clones only, with some absent. Of over 250,000 clones in the sample, nearly 90% were seen once. The sequenced sample consisted of PBMCs or T cells enriched from blood (not recorded which). The receptors were sampled from a woman in her 30s who had recovered from COVID-19. CDR3s include the opening cysteine and the closing phenylalanine or tryptophan. A D gene is named only where the DNA matches it firmly. Part of the rows lack a size; the others show once, few, many or a class for expanded clones.

v_gene: TRBV6-4
j_gene: TRBJ2-5
abundance: -
d_gene: TRBD2
len: 15
CDR3aa: CASSLTSDPGETQYF
CDR3nt: TGTGCCAGCAGCCTAACTAGCGATCCTGGGGAGACCCAGTACTTC

v_gene: TRBV5-6
j_gene: TRBJ1-2
abundance: -
d_gene: -
len: 14
CDR3aa: CASRSGDALSGYTF
CDR3nt: TGTGCCAGCCGCAGCGGCGACGCATTGAGTGGCTACACCTTC

v_gene: TRBV27
j_gene: TRBJ1-5
abundance: few
d_gene: -
len: 13
CDR3aa: CASSLGGGQPQHF
CDR3nt: TGTGCCAGCAGCCTCGGGGGGGGTCAGCCCCAGCATTTT

v_gene: TRBV11-3
j_gene: TRBJ2-4
abundance: -
d_gene: -
len: 12
CDR3aa: CASSSVESIQYF
CDR3nt: TGTGCCAGCAGCTCCGTAGAGTCCATTCAGTACTTC

v_gene: TRBV6-1
j_gene: TRBJ1-2
abundance: -
d_gene: -
len: 16
CDR3aa: CASSEWSLGSPYGYTF
CDR3nt: TGTGCCAGCAGTGAATGGTCGCTTGGCAGTCCTTATGGCTACACCTTC

v_gene: TRBV6-5
j_gene: TRBJ1-2
abundance: -
d_gene: -
len: 14
CDR3aa: CASSYDGETYGYTF
CDR3nt: TGTGCCAGCAGTTACGATGGGGAGACCTATGGCTACACCTTC

v_gene: TRBV12-5
j_gene: TRBJ1-1
abundance: -
d_gene: TRBD1
len: 17
CDR3aa: CASGSVVPGQGMTEAFF
CDR3nt: TGTGCTAGTGGTTCGGTAGTCCCGGGACAGGGTATGACTGAAGCTTTCTTT

v_gene: TRBV28
j_gene: TRBJ1-5
abundance: -
d_gene: TRBD1
len: 18
CDR3aa: CASSFGLAGGRSNQPQHF
CDR3nt: TGTGCCAGCAGTTTCGGGTTGGCAGGGGGCAGGAGCAATCAGCCCCAGCATTTT

v_gene: TRBV28
j_gene: TRBJ2-5
abundance: -
d_gene: TRBD1
len: 13
CDR3aa: CASRAGTGETQYF
CDR3nt: TGTGCCAGCAGGGCCGGGACAGGAGAGACCCAGTACTTC

v_gene: TRBV5-1
j_gene: TRBJ2-5
abundance: -
d_gene: TRBD2
len: 15
CDR3aa: CASSLAGREGETQYF
CDR3nt: TGCGCCAGCAGCTTGGCAGGGAGGGAGGGAGAGACCCAGTACTTC

v_gene: TRBV6-5
j_gene: TRBJ1-5
abundance: -
d_gene: -
len: 15
CDR3aa: CASMRGGASNQPQHF
CDR3nt: TGTGCCAGCATGAGAGGAGGGGCGAGCAATCAGCCCCAGCATTTT